This T cell receptor (beta chain) was identified during a study of beta chain features in type 1 diabetes. Study observations and caveats: Comparison showed that naive, central memory and Treg TCRB repertoires appeared more similar among patients than among healthy donors. PCR might show a preference for shorter templates, equally across patients and controls.

Only one count was recorded for this clone. The antigen is unknown. An end of the junction does not agree with germline; a read error may underlie this. This CDR3 is also generated by other DNA sequences in the sample. Germline V gene sequence: CDR1 SQVTM, CDR2 ANQGSEA. This CDR3 region has 15 residues. Since all of the isolated RNA was reverse transcribed, expressed TCRB transcripts were what got sequenced. Assay used: immunoSEQ multiplex PCR; TCRdb lists only in-frame clones, some missing. This sample has about 330,000 clones, with approximately 9.9% found just once. The sequencing sample was made of naive CD4+ T cells from blood. The receptor comes from a woman in her thirties in good health. The chain is built from TRBV29-1 and TRBJ2-2; a weak D match, TRBD1 (6 bases). The CDR3 sequence: CSVSKRDTNTGELFF. The CDR3, as DNA: TGCAGCGTCTCCAAACGGGACACAAACACCGGGGAGCTATTTTTT.